This TCR beta chain was sequenced for a study of shared clonotypes between healthy human individuals. Study-wide results and caveats: Only blood was sampled, and tissue TCR repertoires likely differ from blood ones. Compared with clonotypes that all four donors shared, non-shared clonotypes had lower generation probabilities.

Profiling relied on immunoSEQ multiplex PCR, and the TCRdb table lists in-frame clones only, not all of them. The top ten hold about 0.13% of the sample, which has millions of clones, over 85% seen once. Germline loops: CDR1 KGHSH, CDR2 LQKENI. Trimming took off 1 base at V and 5 bases at J, with 15 bases between the two ends. The CDR3 has 17 residues. Healthy and HIV-negative, the adult donors had no recent acute infections or vaccinations. The study drew all its donors from Caucasian adults living in Nashville, Tennessee. About this clone itself: Its target is unknown.

This receptor was obtained from a man between 18 and 35 years old in good health. The sequenced sample consisted of naive CD4+ T cells sorted from blood. Regarding subset: CD45RA+ positively selected. This sequence joins TRBV18 and TRBJ2-6; no definite D call. DNA for the CDR3: TGTGCCAGCTCACCACAGGGTTTTAACCCCTGGGCCAACGTCCTGACTTTC. It translates to CASSPQGFNPWANVLTF.